This T cell receptor (beta chain) was obtained from a study of molecular identifiers for immune sequencing clone quantification. Study-level findings and limits: Spiked Jurkat TCR RNA equivalent to one cell was reportedly detectable in approximately 980,000 naive cells. Effector cells had over 99% of their molecules in clones above 20 RNA copies, while naive cells had under 1%.

Construction of naive CD8 libraries employed about 19,000 to 1,000,000 sorted cells together with 10%, 30% or 50% RNA. This CDR3 has 16 residues. V gave up 0 bases and J gave up 4 bases, with 13 bases separating them. CDR1 is MNHNY, CDR2 SVGAGI, per germline (reference sequence). A word on this clonotype: Its antigen is unidentified.

TCRdb recomputed calls from the PCR reads with MiXCR, one row per CDR3 protein. This table holds more than 450,000 distinct CDR3 sequences, about a fifth found once. The chain couples TRBV6-6 to TRBJ2-1; D is ambiguous. The sequence was collected from a human donor in good health. Some libraries in this study had Jurkat cell RNA spiked in. Sequencing was performed on naive CD8+ T cells from blood, with Jurkat cell RNA spiked in. Subset denoted: FACS-sorted CD8+CD4-CCR7+CD45RA+ naive T cells. Written as DNA, the CDR3 is TGTGCCAGCAGTTACTCGAGCAGACCAAGATACAATGAGCAGTTCTTC. Translation: CASSYSSRPRYNEQFF.